The 21 T cell receptor beta chains presented below share a single source sample, sequenced in a study of T cells in Graves' hyperthyroidism and ophthalmopathy. What was amplified from RNA transcripts were TCR beta CDR3 regions. A set of HTBI primers served as the primers for a first-round RT-PCR of the TCR CDR3. TCRdb used MiXCR to reprocess the multiplex PCR reads, holding one entry per CDR3 protein. The top ten hold less than 4.5% of the sample, which has some 620,000 distinct CDR3 sequences, around 15% seen once. Sequences were obtained from blood. All receptors derive from a woman in her twenties or thirties with Graves' hyperthyroidism.

This clonotype was observed many times. The chain combines TRBV6-2 or TRBV6-3 with TRBJ2-1; tentatively, D is TRBD2 (6 bases). Germline-derived CDR1 and CDR2 are MNHEY and SVGEGT. This CDR3 has 14 residues. Trimming removed 6 bases from V and 3 bases from J, with 12 bases in between. CDR3 sequence (DNA): TGTGCCAGCAGGGGGGACTCCATCTACAATGAGCAGTTCTTC. It encodes CASRGDSIYNEQFF.

This clonotype has more than one count but fewer than ten. One base away lies a much larger clone, so this may be a sequencing read error. V gene TRBV7-9 combines with J gene TRBJ1-1, with D possibly TRBD1 on 6 matching bases. Trimming removed 4 bases from V and 0 bases from J, with 12 bases in between. This CDR3 has 15 residues. CDR1 and CDR2 (germline): SEHNR, FQNEAQ (reference sequence). Written as DNA, the CDR3 is TGTGCCAGCAGCTCCCCGACAGGAATGAACACTGAAGCTTTCTTT. This codes for CASSSPTGMNTEAFF.

This clonotype occurred many times. This chain uses TRBV11-2 with TRBJ2-1; D is unclear. V was clipped by 1 base and J by 9 bases, with 7 bases between them. The germline V gene encodes CDR1 SGHAT and CDR2 FQNNGV. The CDR3 loop spans 12 amino acids. This CDR3 is CASSLGLSEQFF. CDR3 coding DNA: TGTGCCAGCAGCTTAGGGCTAAGTGAGCAGTTCTTC.

This clonotype was seen at least ten times. V is TRBV2 and J is TRBJ2-1; 10 bases are a match to TRBD2. J lost 8 bases, V lost 4 bases, and 11 bases had no gene match. The CDR3 totals 16 residues. The germline CDR1 and CDR2 sequences are SNHLY and FYNNEI. The CDR3 region has the DNA TGTGCCAGCAGTGGCGGAGCGGGAGGGGGGGGTTATGAGCAGTTCTTC. Encoded protein: CASSGGAGGGGYEQFF.

This clonotype was seen ten or more times. DNA for the CDR3: TGTGCCAGCAGTTTCAGGCGGGGGGCGCCCGGGGATACGCAGTATTTT. It yields the protein CASSFRRGAPGDTQYF. The genes are TRBV27 and TRBJ2-3, with TRBD2 matching 8 bases. The germline V gene has CDR1 MNHEY and CDR2 SMNVEV (reference sequence). Losses at the gene ends were 3 bases for V and 6 bases for J; bases not matched to a gene: 11. The CDR3 is 16 residues long.

CDR3 amino acids: CASSQESQGGTEAFF. The CDR3 DNA follows: TGTGCCAGCAGCCAAGAAAGTCAGGGGGGCACTGAAGCTTTCTTT. The genes are TRBV14 and TRBJ1-1; 7 bases are shared with TRBD1. The CDR3 is 15 residues long. V shed 0 bases, J shed 4 bases, and the junction held 5 bases outside the gene matches. CDR1 is SGHDN and CDR2 is FVKESK in the germline V gene.

This clonotype has at least ten counts. The CDR3 DNA reads as TGCAGTGTGAAGGATTCGGGAAAGCAGTTCTTC. It is translated as CSVKDSGKQFF. The gene calls are TRBV20-1 and TRBJ2-1; D possibly corresponds to TRBD2 (5 bases). V gave up 7 bases and J gave up 11 bases, with 15 bases separating them. CDR1 is DFQATT and CDR2 is SNEGSKA in the germline V gene (reference sequence). The CDR3 loop spans 11 amino acids.

The chain uses TRBV27 and TRBJ1-2, with D perhaps matching TRBD1 (6 bases). CDR3 length: 16 amino acids. The V end was cut by 5 bases, the J end by 1 base, with 17 bases between. Germline V gene lookup returns CDR1 MNHEY and CDR2 SMNVEV (reference sequence). This CDR3 reads CASSETGAYSNYGYTF. CDR3 bases: TGTGCCAGCAGTGAGACAGGAGCTTACAGTAACTATGGCTACACCTTC.

Ten or more counts support this clonotype. The chain links TRBV5-1 to TRBJ2-7; D is uncertain. The CDR3 sequence is 12 residues long. Germline loops: CDR1 SGHRS, CDR2 YFSETQ. Trimming removed 2 bases from V and 6 bases from J, with 9 bases in between. CDR3 sequence reads: CASSFAVGEQYF. CDR3 DNA: TGCGCCAGCAGCTTCGCAGTCGGCGAGCAGTACTTC.

This clonotype was counted many times. J is TRBJ1-1 and V is TRBV18, with D unresolved. Looked up from germline, CDR1 is KGHSH and CDR2 is LQKENI. V was shortened by 6 bases and J by 5 bases, with 13 bases between the two germline ends. There are 13 residues in the CDR3. This CDR3 reads CASSEIGATEAFF. CDR3 in DNA: TGTGCCAGCTCCGAAATTGGCGCGACTGAAGCTTTCTTT.

This clonotype came up many times. V and J are TRBV7-8 and TRBJ2-1; 8 bases are shared with TRBD2. CDR3 size: 15 residues. V lost 1 base, J lost 8 bases, and 7 bases stayed unmatched. CDR1 is SGHVS, CDR2 FQNEAQ, per germline. CDR3 region: CASSLGKGLAYEQFF. The CDR3 nucleotides are TGTGCCAGCAGCTTAGGAAAAGGACTAGCCTATGAGCAGTTCTTC. The full variable domain, in which reference TRBV7-8 and TRBJ2-1 provide the parts outside the CDR3, is GAGVSQSPRYKVAKRGQDVALRCDPISGHVSLFWYQQALGQGPEFLTYFQNEAQLDKSGLPSDRFFAERPEGSVSTLKIQRTQQEDSAVYLCASSLGKGLAYEQFFGPGTRLTVL.

The chain joins TRBV4-1 to TRBJ1-2; a weak D match, TRBD1 (5 bases). The germline CDR1 and CDR2 sequences are MGHRA and YSYEKL. The CDR3 spans 14 residues. V lost 1 base and J lost 8, with 14 bases in between. The CDR3 sequence is CASSQGLGLGGYTF. CDR3 bases: TGCGCCAGCAGCCAAGGATTGGGGCTGGGGGGCTACACCTTC.

This clonotype was seen a few times. V is TRBV28 and J is TRBJ1-5; possible D gene TRBD1, 5 bases. Deletions cut 3 bases from V and 6 bases from J, with 15 bases between. Per germline, CDR1 MDHEN and CDR2 SYDVKM. This CDR3 has 15 residues. As DNA, the CDR3 is TGTGCCAGCAGTTTGGTGAGGGGAAGTATTCAGCCCCAGCATTTT. Protein sequence: CASSLVRGSIQPQHF.

This sequence joins TRBV9 and TRBJ2-1, with D unresolved. The CDR3 is 15 residues long. Trimming removed 0 bases at V and 4 bases at J, with 11 bases between. Germline V gives CDR1 SGDLS, CDR2 YYNGEE. The CDR3 loop is CASSVGKESYNEQFF. CDR3 DNA sequence: TGTGCCAGCAGCGTAGGGAAAGAATCTTACAATGAGCAGTTCTTC.

This clonotype showed up many times. V gene TRBV6-2 or TRBV6-3 combines with J gene TRBJ2-3; 8 positions match TRBD2. Germline V gene data show CDR1 as MNHEY and CDR2 as SVGEGT. V lost 5 bases, J lost 4 bases, and 8 bases stayed unmatched. CDR3 length equals 15 residues. For the CDR3, the DNA is TGTGCCAGCAGTCACGTAGCGGGATCGTCAGATACGCAGTATTTT. Protein: CASSHVAGSSDTQYF.

About this clonotype itself: Being one base from a much bigger clone, this may be a read error. The chain couples TRBV28 to TRBJ2-5; D may correspond to TRBD1 or TRBD2 (5 bases each). Germline-derived CDR1 and CDR2 are MDHEN and SYDVKM. The CDR3 sequence is 15 residues long. CDR3 DNA sequence: TGTACCAGCAGAATAGCCGGGACCCGTGATGAGACCCAGTACTTC. It yields the protein CTSRIAGTRDETQYF. Based on the CDR3 plus reference TRBV28 and TRBJ2-5, the full variable domain is DVKVTQSSRYLVKRTGEKVFLECVQDMDHENMFWYRQDPGLGLRLIYFSYDVKMKEKGDIPEGYSVSREKKERFSLILESASTNQTSMYLCTSRIAGTRDETQYFGPGTRLLVL.

This clonotype turned up a few times. V gene TRBV28 combines with J gene TRBJ1-1; the D gene is possibly TRBD1 (5 bases). The germline V and J ends were trimmed by 6 bases and 0 bases, with 14 bases remaining between them. CDR1 and CDR2 (germline): MDHEN, SYDVKM. This CDR3 has 15 residues. CDR3 residues: CASRSGANMNTEAFF. The CDR3 DNA reads TGTGCCAGCAGATCCGGGGCAAATATGAACACTGAAGCTTTCTTT.

The chain has TRBV10-3 and TRBJ2-3, with 8 nucleotides matching TRBD2. Germline V gives CDR1 ENHRY, CDR2 SYGVKD. The CDR3 is made up of 13 amino acids. J lost 1 base, V lost 10 bases, and 4 bases had no gene match. The DNA of the CDR3 is TGTGCCAGTACTAGCGGAGGCACAGATACGCAGTATTTT. This translates into CASTSGGTDTQYF.

This clonotype was detected only a few times. The genes are TRBV2 and TRBJ2-1; TRBD2 aligns across 7 bases. The V gene's germline CDR1 is SNHLY and CDR2 FYNNEI. J lost 9 bases, V lost 4 bases, and 15 bases had no gene match. The CDR3 has 16 residues. CDR3 region: CASSGKGDSGVREQFF. CDR3 DNA: TGTGCCAGCAGTGGAAAAGGAGACAGCGGGGTCCGTGAGCAGTTCTTC.

This clonotype showed up just a few times. The genes are TRBV11-1 and TRBJ2-1; the match to TRBD2 covers 7 bases. J lost 6 bases, V lost 1 base, and 6 bases had no gene match. CDR1 and CDR2 from the germline V gene are SGHAT and FQDESV (reference sequence). The CDR3 extends over 15 amino acids. CDR3 coding DNA: TGTGCCAGCAGCTTAGGGAGGGAGGGCCTCAATGAGCAGTTCTTC. This sequence encodes CASSLGREGLNEQFF.

At least ten counts were recorded for this clonotype. The chain uses TRBV7-3 and TRBJ1-1; possibly TRBD1 for D (6 bases). The germline V and J ends were trimmed by 2 bases and 5 bases, with 12 bases remaining between them. Germline V CDR1 and CDR2: SGHTA, FQGTGA. There are 14 residues in the CDR3. The CDR3 DNA reads as TGTGCCAGCAGCTTACAGGGGCGCGGGACTGAAGCTTTCTTT. Amino acids: CASSLQGRGTEAFF.